One sample yielded the 15 T cell receptor beta chains listed below, sequenced in a study of vaccination effects on CD4 cells after COVID-19 (dated 2022 in TCRdb). The ViraFEST assay stimulated PBMC with viral peptide pools and then used TCR sequencing to identify antigen-specific CD4+ T cell clonotypes by expansion. After roughly 11 days of culture, CD4+ T cells were isolated with the EasySep CD4+ T cell isolation kit. Each participant received two doses of an mRNA SARS-CoV-2 vaccine, either BNT162b2 or mRNA-1273. Receptor libraries were prepared by the immunoSEQ multiplex PCR assay. The source is immuneACCESS, and TCRdb retained only in-frame sequences with V and J called. Part of the clones is not carried over; for the studies checked, unresolved V genes explain less than half of this, and the remainder is unexplained. For this sample there are more than 40,000 clones; 65% to 75% appear just once. Roughly 16% of the sample rests with the top ten.

Their antigens remain unidentified. This material consisted of CD4+ T cells from PBMCs cultured with HCoV-OC43 spike peptides, taken after COVID-19 vaccination. Explained via the paper, the cell subset or site label denotes: HCoV-OC43 spike overlapping peptide pool stimulation. These receptors were taken from a human donor who received a COVID-19 vaccine.

The sample holds a few counts of this clone. The chain has TRBV5-5 and TRBJ2-3; D gene uncertain. Germline V gene lookup returns CDR1 SGHKS and CDR2 YYEKEE (reference sequence). V lost 1 base and J 2 bases, leaving 5 bases between the germline ends. The CDR3 loop spans 13 amino acids. The CDR3 region is CASSLWDTDTQYF. CDR3 bases: TGTGCCAGCAGCTTGTGGGACACAGATACGCAGTATTTT.

The chain links TRBV4-1 to TRBJ2-3; 9 nucleotides align to TRBD2. The CDR3 is made up of 20 amino acids. Trimming at V came to 3 bases and at J to 0 bases, leaving 16 bases not matched to a gene. Per the germline V gene, CDR1 is MGHRA and CDR2 is YSYEKL. In DNA form, the CDR3 reads TGCGCCAGCAGCCAGCCCCCCTTGGTAGCGGGAGCACCTAGCACAGATACGCAGTATTTT. This encodes CASSQPPLVAGAPSTDTQYF.

The chain links TRBV11-2 to TRBJ2-7; 9 bases align to TRBD1. The CDR3 runs to 17 residues. With V trimmed by 1 base and J by 5 bases, 12 bases remained unmatched. Germline values: CDR1 SGHAT, CDR2 FQNNGV. CDR3 nucleotides: TGTGCCAGCAGCTTAGTATCGCCGGGACAGGGTCCCCACGAGCAGTACTTC. Its translation is CASSLVSPGQGPHEQYF.

This clone turned up a few times. V usage is TRBV7-9 and J usage is TRBJ2-2, with 7 bases that match TRBD1. The V and J ends lost 0 bases and 4 bases, in that order; junction bases with no gene match: 2. Germline V lookup: CDR1 SEHNR, CDR2 FQNEAQ (reference sequence). CDR3 length equals 15 residues. DNA for the CDR3: TGTGCCAGCAGCTTAGCGTCAGGGGGCACCGGGGAGCTGTTTTTT. As protein: CASSLASGGTGELFF.

V and J are TRBV7-6 and TRBJ1-6, with TRBD1 matching over 7 bases. Trimming at V came to 5 bases and at J to 3 bases, leaving 16 bases not matched to a gene. The CDR3 contains 19 residues. Per germline, CDR1 SGHVS and CDR2 FNYEAQ. CDR3 region: CASSLTLRGTDLYNSPLHF. In nucleotides, the CDR3 is TGTGCCAGCAGCCTCACTTTACGCGGGACAGATCTCTATAATTCACCCCTCCACTTT.

V is TRBV6-1 and J is TRBJ1-2; 7 bases line up with TRBD1. V trimming: 3 bases; J trimming: 4 bases; junction bases outside the gene matches: 8. Germline CDR1 is MNHNS and CDR2 is SASEGT. There are 15 residues in the CDR3. CDR3 protein: CASSDATGWSYGYTF. As DNA, the CDR3 is TGTGCCAGCAGTGATGCGACAGGGTGGAGCTATGGCTACACCTTC.

The rearrangement links TRBV29-1 to TRBJ2-3; tentative D call: TRBD1 (5 bases). CDR3 length: 13 amino acids. The V and J ends lost 4 bases and 2 bases respectively, with 10 bases between them. CDR1 is SQVTM and CDR2 is ANQGSEA in the germline V gene. The CDR3 DNA reads TGCAGCGTTGGGGGCAGGACCACAGATACGCAGTATTTT. Translated, it gives CSVGGRTTDTQYF.

The chain joins TRBV11-1 to TRBJ2-2, with D possibly being TRBD2 (5 bases). The CDR3 extends over 13 amino acids. V gave up 5 bases and J gave up 4 bases, with 8 bases separating them. Germline V CDR1 and CDR2: SGHAT, FQDESV (reference sequence). The CDR3 coding sequence is TGTGCCAGCAGCCCCGGGGTCACCGGGGAGCTGTTTTTT. Protein sequence: CASSPGVTGELFF.

J is TRBJ1-6 and V is TRBV7-9; D might be TRBD1 (6 bases). Trimming removed 5 bases from V and 5 bases from J, with 13 bases in between. Germline V lookup: CDR1 SEHNR, CDR2 FQNEAQ (reference sequence). There are 15 residues in the CDR3. CDR3 coding DNA: TGTGCCAGCAGCGGAGGGGGGAATAATAATTCACCCCTCCACTTT. It is translated as CASSGGGNNNSPLHF.

This clone was observed a handful of times. The V gene is TRBV4-1, the J gene TRBJ1-2; perhaps TRBD1 as D (5 bases). The CDR3 consists of 14 residues. From germline, CDR1 is MGHRA and CDR2 YSYEKL. Trimming pared 4 bases from V and 4 bases from J, leaving 13 bases between. CDR3 amino acids: CASSRGQLVYGYTF. The CDR3 coding sequence is TGCGCCAGCAGCCGCGGACAATTAGTCTATGGCTACACCTTC.

This sequence joins TRBV28 and TRBJ1-1; TRBD1 agrees at 8 bases. Trimming removed 5 bases from V and 4 bases from J; junction bases left unmatched: 3. CDR1 is MDHEN and CDR2 is SYDVKM in the germline V gene. CDR3 length: 13 residues. CDR3 DNA: TGTGCCAGCAGTCGACAGGGGCGCACTGAAGCTTTCTTT. Residues: CASSRQGRTEAFF.

This clone appeared once. The J gene is TRBJ1-1, the V gene TRBV7-8; no definite D call. Germline V gene sequence: CDR1 SGHVS, CDR2 FQNEAQ. V lost 0 bases and J 7 bases, leaving 6 bases between the germline ends. The CDR3 spans 12 residues. CDR3 sequence reads: CASSLATLEAFF. The CDR3 DNA is TGTGCCAGCAGCTTAGCAACACTTGAAGCTTTCTTT.

This clone showed up just a few times. The V and J genes are TRBV5-1 and TRBJ1-2; TRBD1 agrees at 7 bases. Germline CDR1 and CDR2: SGHRS and YFSETQ. The CDR3 has 15 amino acids. V lost 4 bases, J lost 8 bases, and 14 bases stayed unmatched. CDR3 sequence (DNA): TGCGCCAGCAGCCCCTCTGGGGAGGGGGCTAGGGGCTACACCTTC. Its translation: CASSPSGEGARGYTF.

This clone was counted between two and nine times. The chain carries TRBV30 and TRBJ1-1, with D possibly TRBD1 on 5 matching bases. The CDR3 runs 13 residues. Trimming removed 2 bases at V and 5 bases at J, with 12 bases between. Germline lookup yields CDR1 GTSNPN and CDR2 SVGIG (reference sequence). The CDR3 DNA sequence: TGTGCCTGGAGTACGAGGGGTCGGACTGAAGCTTTCTTT. Translation gives CAWSTRGRTEAFF.

The chain joins TRBV24-1 to TRBJ1-2; D is unresolved. CDR1 is KGHDR and CDR2 is SFDVKD in the germline V gene. The length of the CDR3 is 14 residues. V lost 3 bases and J 4 bases, leaving 11 bases between the germline ends. CDR3 in amino acids: CATSDADMAYGYTF. DNA for the CDR3: TGTGCCACCAGTGATGCTGACATGGCCTATGGCTACACCTTC.